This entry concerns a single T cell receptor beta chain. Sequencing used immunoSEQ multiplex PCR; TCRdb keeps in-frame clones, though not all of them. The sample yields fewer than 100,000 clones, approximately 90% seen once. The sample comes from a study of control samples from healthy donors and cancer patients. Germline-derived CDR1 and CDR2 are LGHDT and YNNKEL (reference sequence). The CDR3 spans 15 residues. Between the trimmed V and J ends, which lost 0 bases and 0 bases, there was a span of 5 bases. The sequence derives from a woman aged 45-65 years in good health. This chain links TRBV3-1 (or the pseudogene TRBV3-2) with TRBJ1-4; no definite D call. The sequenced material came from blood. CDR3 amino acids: CASSQEWTTNEKLFF. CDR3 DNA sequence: TGTGCCAGCAGCCAAGAGTGGACAACTAATGAAAAACTGTTTTTT.